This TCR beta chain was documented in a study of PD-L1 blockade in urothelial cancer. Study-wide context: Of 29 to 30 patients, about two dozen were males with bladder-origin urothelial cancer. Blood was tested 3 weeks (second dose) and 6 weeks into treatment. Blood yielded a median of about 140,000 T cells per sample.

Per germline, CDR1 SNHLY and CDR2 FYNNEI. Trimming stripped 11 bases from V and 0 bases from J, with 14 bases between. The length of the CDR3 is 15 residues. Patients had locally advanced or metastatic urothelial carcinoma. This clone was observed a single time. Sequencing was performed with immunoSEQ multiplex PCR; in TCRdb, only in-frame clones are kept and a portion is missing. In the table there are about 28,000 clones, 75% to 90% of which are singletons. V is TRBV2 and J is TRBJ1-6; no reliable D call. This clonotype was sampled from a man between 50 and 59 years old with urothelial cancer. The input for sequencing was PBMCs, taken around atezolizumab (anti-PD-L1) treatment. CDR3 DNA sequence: TGTGCCGGAGTCCCGGATAGCTCCTATAATTCACCCCTCCACTTT. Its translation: CAGVPDSSYNSPLHF.